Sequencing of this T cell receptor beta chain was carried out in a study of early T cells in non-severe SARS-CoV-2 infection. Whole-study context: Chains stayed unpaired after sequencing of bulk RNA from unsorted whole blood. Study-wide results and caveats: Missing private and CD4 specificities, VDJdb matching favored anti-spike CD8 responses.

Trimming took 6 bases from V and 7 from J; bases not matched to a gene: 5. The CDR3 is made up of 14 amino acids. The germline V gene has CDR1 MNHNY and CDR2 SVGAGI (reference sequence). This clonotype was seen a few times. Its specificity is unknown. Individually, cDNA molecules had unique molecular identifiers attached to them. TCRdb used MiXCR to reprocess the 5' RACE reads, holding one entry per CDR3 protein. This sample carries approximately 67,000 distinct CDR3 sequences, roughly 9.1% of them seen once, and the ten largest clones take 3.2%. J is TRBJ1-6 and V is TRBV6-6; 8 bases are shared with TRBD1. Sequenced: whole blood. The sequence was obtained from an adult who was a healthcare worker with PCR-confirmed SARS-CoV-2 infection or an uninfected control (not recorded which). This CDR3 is CASSSTGANSPLHF. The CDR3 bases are TGTGCCAGCAGCTCGACAGGGGCCAATTCACCCCTCCACTTT.